The clone carrying this T cell receptor beta chain was detected ten times or more. Antigen: not known. The data were taken from a study of Graves' ophthalmopathy and Graves' hyperthyroidism. Findings and limits, study-wide: With a specificity of roughly 72% and a sensitivity of over 65%, the model predicted ophthalmopathy progression. Separation of ophthalmopathy from stable hyperthyroidism was achieved by a 13-signature model, at approximately 90% sensitivity and roughly 77% specificity.

RNA served as the template for amplifying TCR beta CDR3 regions. Second-round multiplex PCR came after first-round RT-PCR with HTBI primers. One entry per CDR3 protein, called by TCRdb with MiXCR from the multiplex PCR reads. In the table there are around 400,000 distinct CDR3 sequences, around 21% of which are singletons. Trimming shortened V by 2 bases and J by 4 bases, and 14 bases separated the two germline ends. This CDR3 is 14 amino acids long. CDR1 is DFQATT and CDR2 is SNEGSKA in the germline V gene (reference sequence). The chain combines TRBV20-1 with TRBJ1-2, with a tentative D call TRBD1 (5 bases). Sequencing used peripheral blood. The receptor was derived from a woman between 18 and 29 years old with stable Graves' hyperthyroidism. CDR3 sequence reads: CSARSEQGGYGYTF. The CDR3, as DNA: TGCAGTGCTAGAAGCGAGCAGGGTGGCTATGGCTACACCTTC.